This TCR beta chain was sequenced during a study of OX40 agonist ivuxolimab in advanced cancers. Turning to the study itself: Checkpoint inhibitors had been given previously to under 50% of patients.

TCRdb keeps only in-frame clones here, not all; method: immunoSEQ multiplex PCR. The table lists 60,000 to 65,000 clones, about 90% of them singletons. Germline V CDR1 and CDR2: MNHNS, SASEGT. Trimming took off 2 bases at V and 3 bases at J, with 20 bases between the two ends. This CDR3 has 18 residues. The chain carries TRBV6-1 and TRBJ2-4, with D tentatively TRBD2 (7 bases). The TCR sequence derives from an adult with an advanced solid tumor such as melanoma, head and neck, liver or kidney cancer. Source: CD4+ or CD8+ T cells sorted from blood, taken in a trial of the OX40 agonist ivuxolimab. The CDR3 nucleotides are TGTGCCAGCAGTGAACACGGAAGGGGGGGGGCGGTCAAAAACATTCAGTACTTC. Translating it yields CASSEHGRGGAVKNIQYF.